This entry concerns a single TCR beta chain. The data originate from a study of T cell repertoires in cytomegalovirus infection. The CDR3 length is 12 residues. Between the trimmed V and J ends, which lost 8 bases and 2 bases, there was a span of 9 bases. Germline V gene data show CDR1 as MNHEY and CDR2 as SVGAGI. TCRdb used MiXCR to reprocess the reads, holding one entry per CDR3 protein. The sample records about 260,000 distinct CDR3 sequences, roughly an eighth being singletons. The chain links TRBV6-5 to TRBJ2-5; a weak D match, TRBD2 (6 bases). This receptor was obtained from a human donor in good health (CMV status not recorded). Some clones in this sample may be carry-over from other donors' samples. Sequencing was carried out using PBMCs. The chain's CDR3 is CASRDLQETQYF. CDR3 in DNA: TGTGCCAGCCGGGACTTACAAGAGACCCAGTACTTC.